A selection of T cell receptor beta chains follows, all from one sample in a study of CD8+ T cells in alopecia areata. The repertoire was sequenced with immunoSEQ multiplex PCR; TCRdb's copy has only in-frame clones and lacks some. The sample records about 120,000 clones, 53% being singletons. The material was CD4+ T cells sorted from blood, obtained at week 4, from a patient treated with tofacitinib. These receptors originate from a human donor with alopecia areata. Each CDR3 is given with its conserved first and last residue. A D gene is named only where the DNA matches it firmly. Some rows have no size entry. The others give once, few or many, or a class for an expanded clone.

D gene,clone size,J gene,V gene,CDR3 DNA,CDR3 protein
.,.,TRBJ2-7,TRBV6-1,TGTGCCAGCAGTGCTTTAACGGGTACCTACGAGCAGTACTTC,CASSALTGTYEQYF
.,.,TRBJ2-7,TRBV6-5,TGTGCCAGCGGAGGGCGAAACGAGCAGTACTTC,CASGGRNEQYF
.,.,TRBJ2-6,TRBV15,TGTGCCACCAGCAGAGTGGCTTCGCCTGGACGCTCTGGGGCCAACGTCCTGACTTTC,CATSRVASPGRSGANVLTF
.,.,TRBJ1-1,TRBV5-1,TGCGCCAGCAGCTTGAAAGGTGCAGCGGACACTGAAGCTTTCTTT,CASSLKGAADTEAFF
TRBD1,.,TRBJ1-1,TRBV20-1,TGCAGTGCTAGCAGACAGGGAGACGCTTTCTTT,CSASRQGDAFF
TRBD1,.,TRBJ1-2,TRBV6-1,TGTGCCAGCAGTGTGAGGTCAAGAGGACAGGGGCACTATGGCTACACCTTC,CASSVRSRGQGHYGYTF
.,.,TRBJ2-2,TRBV30,TGTGCCTGGAGTGTACTCGGTCGGGGTAGGAGCACCGGGGAGCTGTTTTTT,CAWSVLGRGRSTGELFF
.,.,TRBJ2-5,TRBV5-1,TGCGCCAGCAGCTTGGGTCGACAGGAACAAGAGACCCAGTACTTC,CASSLGRQEQETQYF
.,few,TRBJ2-3,TRBV19,TGTGCCAGTAGTACCCAGGGCCGGAACACAGATACGCAGTATTTT,CASSTQGRNTDTQYF
TRBD2,.,TRBJ2-7,TRBV11-1,TGTGCCAGCAGCCCAGGAGCGGGGGGATACTCCTACGAGCAGTACTTC,CASSPGAGGYSYEQYF
.,.,TRBJ1-3,TRBV29-1,TGCAGCGTTGAGGGACCACGGACAGTAGTAGCCGGAAACACCATATATTTT,CSVEGPRTVVAGNTIYF
.,.,TRBJ1-5,TRBV23-1,TGCGCCAGCAGTCAATCTAGGGGAGGGACCGGGCCCCAGCATTTT,CASSQSRGGTGPQHF
.,few,TRBJ1-4,TRBV29-1,TGCAGCGTTGATAGCGGGCAGTCCAAGGGAAAACTGTTTTTT,CSVDSGQSKGKLFF
.,few,TRBJ2-5,TRBV5-1,TGCGCCAGCAGCTTGGAACGGGCCCAGTACTTC,CASSLERAQYF
TRBD2,.,TRBJ2-3,TRBV9,TGTGCCAGCAGCGTTCTGAGCGGGGGGCCCACAGATACGCAGTATTTT,CASSVLSGGPTDTQYF
TRBD1,.,TRBJ2-5,TRBV2,TGTGCCAGCACCCAGGGGGAAGAGACCCAGTACTTC,CASTQGEETQYF
TRBD1,.,TRBJ1-2,TRBV6-5,TGTGCCAGCGGCCACGGACAGGGTAAAGGCTACACCTTC,CASGHGQGKGYTF
.,.,TRBJ1-2,TRBV11-2,TGTGCCAGCAGCTTAGATCCAGGGCCGGCTGGCTACACCTTC,CASSLDPGPAGYTF